Listed below are T cell receptor beta chains from one sample, sequenced in a study of blood T cell repertoires in COVID-19. Repertoires were generated with immunoSEQ multiplex PCR, while TCRdb's copy carries only in-frame clones and drops some. The sample yields about 82,000 clones, 74% seen once. Sequenced: peripheral blood. The receptors here all came from a human donor with acute or convalescent COVID-19. The donor label of this sample is uncertain. Both conserved end residues are part of each CDR3. A D gene is named only where the DNA matches it firmly. The listing skips clone size in some rows; elsewhere it reads once, few, many or a size class.

v_call	d_call	clone_size	j_call	cdr3_nt	cdr3_aa
TRBV28	TRBD2	few	TRBJ2-7	TGTGCCAGCAGTTTATGGGGGACTAGCGGGAGAGGTGGATACGAGCAGTACTTC	CASSLWGTSGRGGYEQYF
TRBV12-3/TRBV12-4	NA	NA	TRBJ2-2	TGTGCCAGCAGCCCGGGGACTGTTCGGGAGCTGTTTTTT	CASSPGTVRELFF
TRBV28	NA	NA	TRBJ2-5	TGTGCCAGCAGTTGGGTTTATCGGGGGTCGCAAGAGACCCAGTACTTC	CASSWVYRGSQETQYF
TRBV5-1	TRBD1	NA	TRBJ1-1	TGCGCCAGCAGCATTTCCGGGACAGGGGTGAACACTGAAGCTTTCTTT	CASSISGTGVNTEAFF
TRBV5-1	NA	NA	TRBJ2-1	TGCGCCAGCAGCTTGGTAGGCAGGGCGCCTAATGAGCAGTTCTTC	CASSLVGRAPNEQFF
TRBV15	NA	NA	TRBJ1-5	TGTGCCACCAGCAGAGACAGGGGTAATCAGCCCCAGCATTTT	CATSRDRGNQPQHF
TRBV5-5	NA	NA	TRBJ1-2	TGTGCCAGCAGCTTGGGCGCAGGTTATGGCTACACCTTC	CASSLGAGYGYTF
TRBV9	TRBD1	NA	TRBJ1-6	TGTGCCAGCAGCGAGTCGCGACAGGGCCGGACTTCACCCCTCCACTTT	CASSESRQGRTSPLHF
TRBV28	TRBD1	NA	TRBJ1-4	TGTGCCAGCACCAATACCGGGACAGGGTTGGTGTTTTTT	CASTNTGTGLVFF
TRBV19	TRBD1	NA	TRBJ1-1	TGTGCCAGTAGTCCGACAGGGCCCAACACTGAAGCTTTCTTT	CASSPTGPNTEAFF
TRBV2	TRBD2	few	TRBJ2-7	TGTGCCAGCAGTGACTTCACTAGCGGCTATTACGAGCAGTACTTC	CASSDFTSGYYEQYF
TRBV18	NA	NA	TRBJ2-7	TGTGCCAGCTCACCTTTACGTCAGGGTCTTGACGAGCAGTACTTC	CASSPLRQGLDEQYF
TRBV7-9	TRBD2	NA	TRBJ2-5	TGTGCCAGCAGCCCAGGACTAGCGGGGCGAGAGACCCAGTACTTC	CASSPGLAGRETQYF
TRBV4-2	TRBD1	NA	TRBJ1-2	TGTGCCAGCAGCCAAGACCGGGACAGGGCTAATTCCTATGGCTACACCTTC	CASSQDRDRANSYGYTF
TRBV7-2	NA	NA	TRBJ2-5	TGTGCCAGCAGCTCAGCCCCAGCGTACCAAGAGACCCAGTACTTC	CASSSAPAYQETQYF
TRBV28	NA	NA	TRBJ1-3	TGTGCCAGCAGTTTCAACCGGAACACCATATATTTT	CASSFNRNTIYF
TRBV6-5	NA	NA	TRBJ1-3	TGTGCCAGCAGTTACTCGCAGGCCGGAGGAAACACCATATATTTT	CASSYSQAGGNTIYF
TRBV20-1	NA	few	TRBJ1-5	TGCAGTGCTGGCCCAGGTCAGCCCCAGCATTTT	CSAGPGQPQHF
TRBV7-3	NA	NA	TRBJ2-2	TGTGCCAGCAGCTCGGACATGGTCGGGGAGCTGTTTTTT	CASSSDMVGELFF
TRBV23-1	TRBD2	NA	TRBJ2-4	TGCGCCAGCAGCCTTGGACTAGCGGGACCTTGGGACATTCAGTACTTC	CASSLGLAGPWDIQYF
TRBV10-3	NA	NA	TRBJ1-2	TGTGCCATCAGTAATACAGTGGAAGGGGGCTATGGCTACACCTTC	CAISNTVEGGYGYTF
TRBV11-2	TRBD2	NA	TRBJ2-1	TGTGCCAGCAGCCAAGAGGGAGGGCCGAATGAGCAGTTCTTC	CASSQEGGPNEQFF
TRBV6-5	TRBD1	NA	TRBJ1-5	TGTGCCAGCAGGCGGACAGGGGATAGCAATCAGCCCCAGCATTTT	CASRRTGDSNQPQHF
TRBV4-3	TRBD1	NA	TRBJ1-1	TGCGCCAGCAGCCAAGATACAGGGGGAAACACTGAAGCTTTCTTT	CASSQDTGGNTEAFF
TRBV9	NA	NA	TRBJ2-5	TGTGCCAGCAGCGGCGGAGGGACGGGCGGAGAGACCCAGTACTTC	CASSGGGTGGETQYF
TRBV14	NA	few	TRBJ2-7	TGTGCCAGCAGCCCCCTCGGACAGTACGAGCAGTACTTC	CASSPLGQYEQYF
TRBV30	NA	NA	TRBJ1-1	TGTGCCTGGAGTGTCCACTTAATTCCGAACACTGAAGCTTTCTTT	CAWSVHLIPNTEAFF
TRBV12-3/TRBV12-4	NA	NA	TRBJ2-1	TGTGCCAGCAGTTTGTCCGACCAGGGGGAGCAGTTCTTC	CASSLSDQGEQFF
TRBV30	TRBD1	few	TRBJ1-1	TGTGCCTGTACCGGGACAGGAGGCACTGAAGCTTTCTTT	CACTGTGGTEAFF
TRBV6-1	TRBD2	NA	TRBJ2-5	TGTGCCAGCAGTGAGGGAGGGTACCAAGAGACCCAGTACTTC	CASSEGGYQETQYF
TRBV15	NA	NA	TRBJ1-2	TGTGCCACCAGCCAGGCCAGGGATGGAGGCTACACCTTC	CATSQARDGGYTF
TRBV7-8	NA	once	TRBJ1-1	TGTGCCAGCAGCCCAGACACTGAAGCTTTCTTT	CASSPDTEAFF
TRBV28	NA	NA	TRBJ1-6	TGTGCCTGTTCATCGGCAGGTAATAATTCACCCCTCCACTTT	CACSSAGNNSPLHF
TRBV6-2/TRBV6-3	NA	NA	TRBJ2-1	TGTGCCAGCAGTTACTCGGGGGGTTACAATGAGCAGTTCTTC	CASSYSGGYNEQFF
TRBV5-4	TRBD2	NA	TRBJ2-5	TGTGCCAGCAGCTTGGCGGGACTAGCGGGAGGGCGGGAGACCCAGTACTTC	CASSLAGLAGGRETQYF
TRBV6-5	TRBD2	NA	TRBJ2-1	TGTGCCAGCAGTTCGGGGAGCGGGAGGGGTGAGCAGTTCTTC	CASSSGSGRGEQFF
TRBV5-1	NA	once	TRBJ2-2	TGCGCCACCCGAGAGCGAGCGAACACCGGGGAGCTGTTTTTT	CATRERANTGELFF
TRBV10-1	TRBD1	NA	TRBJ2-5	TGCGCCAGCAGTGAGGGGACAGTGGGGGACCAAGAGACCCAGTACTTC	CASSEGTVGDQETQYF
TRBV9	TRBD2	NA	TRBJ2-1	TGTGCCAGCAGCCCAAATAGCGGGAATATTTACAATGAGCAGTTCTTC	CASSPNSGNIYNEQFF
TRBV28	NA	NA	TRBJ1-5	TGTGCCAGCAGTACACAGGGTCAGCCCCAGCATTTT	CASSTQGQPQHF